One and the same sample provided the 29 T cell receptor beta chains below, sequenced in a study of OX40 agonist ivuxolimab in advanced cancers. Data came from immunoSEQ multiplex PCR; TCRdb stores just in-frame clones and leaves some out. Of approximately 66,000 clones in the sample, about 91% were seen once. Material: CD4+ or CD8+ T cells sorted from blood, obtained in a trial of the OX40 agonist ivuxolimab. The source of these receptors is an adult with an advanced solid tumor such as melanoma, head and neck, liver or kidney cancer.

This chain connects TRBV7-9 to TRBJ2-7; D is ambiguous. The CDR3 runs to 13 residues. V dropped 1 base and J dropped 3 bases, with 7 bases sitting between them. Germline lookup yields CDR1 SEHNR and CDR2 FQNEAQ (reference sequence). For the CDR3, the DNA is TGTGCCAGCAGCTTAGAACAGATCTACGAGCAGTACTTC. This gives the protein CASSLEQIYEQYF.

The V gene is TRBV2, the J gene TRBJ1-1, with D possibly TRBD1 on 6 matching bases. This CDR3 comprises 16 residues. Germline CDR1 is SNHLY and CDR2 is FYNNEI. V was pared by 0 bases and J by 0 bases, with 11 bases between. CDR3 sequence (DNA): TGTGCCAGCAGTGAAGCCCGGACAGCCCTGAACACTGAAGCTTTCTTT. This translates into CASSEARTALNTEAFF.

This CDR3 reads CASRPWDVNYGYTF. The CDR3 nucleotides read TGTGCCAGCAGACCCTGGGACGTCAACTATGGCTACACCTTC. This chain uses TRBV7-9 with TRBJ1-2; TRBD1 might be the D (5 bases). V shed 6 bases and J shed 2 bases, with 13 bases lying between them. Germline V gene data show CDR1 as SEHNR and CDR2 as FQNEAQ (reference sequence). The CDR3 covers 14 residues.

The genes are TRBV11-2 and TRBJ2-7; perhaps TRBD1 as D (5 bases). CDR3 length: 15 residues. Trimming took off 3 bases at V and 3 bases at J, with 15 bases between the two ends. Germline loops: CDR1 SGHAT, CDR2 FQNNGV. The CDR3 protein is CASSFDLGESYEQYF. Here the CDR3 DNA reads TGTGCCAGCAGCTTTGATTTAGGGGAAAGCTACGAGCAGTACTTC.

J is TRBJ1-3 and V is TRBV5-1; D may be TRBD1 (5 bases). Between the trimmed V and J ends, which lost 4 bases and 0 bases, there was a span of 8 bases. Germline assignment: CDR1 SGHRS and CDR2 YFSETQ. CDR3 size: 14 residues. This CDR3 is CASSPGNSGNTIYF. DNA of the CDR3: TGCGCCAGCAGCCCAGGGAACTCTGGAAACACCATATATTTT.

V gene TRBV7-2 combines with J gene TRBJ2-3; 9 bases map to TRBD2. The CDR3 sequence is 15 residues long. In germline, CDR1 is SGHTA, CDR2 FQGNSA. Trimming cost V 5 bases and J 1 base; bases outside gene matches: 4. The CDR3: CASSPGTSRTDTQYF. The CDR3 DNA reads TGTGCCAGCAGCCCCGGGACTAGCCGCACAGATACGCAGTATTTT.

The rearrangement links TRBV9 to TRBJ2-5; D is perhaps TRBD1 or TRBD2 (5 bases each). CDR3 length: 15 residues. Trimming took off 2 bases at V and 5 bases at J, with 16 bases between the two ends. Germline CDR1 SGDLS, CDR2 YYNGEE. CDR3 in DNA: TGTGCCAGCAGCGTCGGGACCGAACGTGGGGAGACCCAGTACTTC. Its protein is CASSVGTERGETQYF.

The V call is TRBV2, the J call TRBJ1-5; D gene ambiguous. Per germline, CDR1 SNHLY and CDR2 FYNNEI. Trimming cost V 7 bases and J 0 bases, with 16 bases left between them. The CDR3 sequence is 16 residues long. The CDR3 loop is CASTNSRRDSNQPQHF. Here the CDR3 DNA reads TGTGCCAGCACGAACTCGAGAAGGGATAGCAATCAGCCCCAGCATTTT. The variable domain in full, completed from reference TRBV2 and TRBJ1-5, reads EPEVTQTPSHQVTQMGQEVILRCVPISNHLYFYWYRQILGQKVEFLVSFYNNEISEKSEIFDDQFSVERPDGSNFTLKIRSTKLEDSAMYFCASTNSRRDSNQPQHFGDGTRLSIL.

V is TRBV6-5 and J is TRBJ2-7; the match to TRBD2 covers 13 bases. Per germline, CDR1 MNHEY and CDR2 SVGAGI. This CDR3 region has 16 residues. V was pared by 4 bases and J by 2 bases, with 5 bases of the junction left unmatched. The CDR3 bases are TGTGCCAGCAGTTCGACTAGCGGGGGGTCCCCCTACGAGCAGTACTTC. This sequence encodes CASSSTSGGSPYEQYF.

This clone has just one count. The J gene is TRBJ2-7, the V gene TRBV18, with D possibly being TRBD1 (6 bases). Trimming took 1 base from V and 2 from J, leaving 9 bases between them. The germline V gene encodes CDR1 KGHSH and CDR2 LQKENI. The CDR3 length is 14 residues. This CDR3 is CASSPRTATYEQYF. The DNA for the CDR3 is TGTGCCAGCTCACCACGGACAGCCACCTACGAGCAGTACTTC.

The V gene is TRBV29-1, the J gene TRBJ1-1; TRBD1 agrees at 7 bases. Trimming took 3 bases from V and 7 from J; bases not matched to a gene: 8. This CDR3 is built from 13 residues. Germline CDR1 and CDR2: SQVTM and ANQGSEA. CDR3 loop: CSVEEGQWSEAFF. The CDR3 region has the DNA TGCAGCGTTGAGGAGGGACAGTGGAGTGAAGCTTTCTTT.

This clone has more than one count but fewer than ten. The gene calls are TRBV2 and TRBJ2-1; D may be TRBD2 (7 bases). Deletions cut 6 bases from V and 3 bases from J, with 21 bases between. From germline, CDR1 is SNHLY and CDR2 FYNNEI. This CDR3 has 17 residues. CDR3 DNA sequence: TGTGCCAGCAGGGGGGCTTCGGCTAGCGGCTTCTACAATGAGCAGTTCTTC. It yields the protein CASRGASASGFYNEQFF.

The chain recombines TRBV11-2 with TRBJ2-3, with TRBD2 matching 9 bases. V shed 5 bases, J shed 2 bases, and the junction held 8 bases outside the gene matches. There are 16 residues in the CDR3. Germline lookup yields CDR1 SGHAT and CDR2 FQNNGV. The CDR3 sequence: CASSQRLADFTDTQYF. CDR3 DNA sequence: TGTGCCAGCAGCCAACGACTAGCGGACTTCACAGATACGCAGTATTTT.

This sequence joins TRBV27 and TRBJ2-2; 8 bases agree with TRBD2. The CDR3 extends over 22 amino acids. V was pared by 4 bases and J by 6 bases, with 28 bases of the junction left unmatched. Germline V lookup: CDR1 MNHEY, CDR2 SMNVEV (reference sequence). CDR3 in amino acids: CASSSYGKQGLARGFYAGELFF. Written as DNA, the CDR3 is TGTGCCAGCAGTTCCTACGGCAAACAAGGACTAGCACGAGGATTCTACGCCGGGGAGCTGTTTTTT.

The chain combines TRBV19 with TRBJ1-6, with D hard to call. The CDR3 length is 13 residues. Trimming took off 5 bases at V and 7 bases at J, with 9 bases between the two ends. Germline CDR1 reads LNHDA; CDR2 reads SQIVND (reference sequence). CDR3 nucleotides: TGTGCCAGTAGTCAAAACGGGAATTCACCCCTCCACTTT. Translated: CASSQNGNSPLHF. The complete variable domain, with remaining parts taken from reference TRBV19 and TRBJ1-6, reads DGGITQSPKYLFRKEGQNVTLSCEQNLNHDAMYWYRQDPGQGLRLIYYSQIVNDFQKGDIAEGYSVSREKKESFPLTVTSAQKNPTAFYLCASSQNGNSPLHFGNGTRLTVT.

CDR3 sequence: CASSLNPIGRGVSTEAFF. CDR3 nucleotide sequence: TGCGCCAGCAGCTTGAACCCCATCGGCAGGGGAGTTTCGACTGAAGCTTTCTTT. This chain connects TRBV5-1 to TRBJ1-1, with D perhaps TRBD1 (6 bases). V lost 1 base, J lost 5 bases, and 24 bases lay in between. CDR3 size: 18 residues. Germline CDR1 reads SGHRS; CDR2 reads YFSETQ.

The chain couples TRBV2 to TRBJ1-5; D unclear. The CDR3 runs 12 residues. The germline CDR1 and CDR2 sequences are SNHLY and FYNNEI. V was clipped by 3 bases and J by 2 bases, with 2 bases between them. The CDR3 DNA sequence: TGTGCCAGCAGTGACGGCAATCAGCCCCAGCATTTT. This sequence encodes CASSDGNQPQHF.

The chain is built from TRBV28 and TRBJ1-5, with D perhaps TRBD1 (6 bases). This CDR3 is built from 14 residues. Trimming cost V 7 bases and J 4 bases, with 14 bases left between them. CDR1 and CDR2 from the germline V gene are MDHEN and SYDVKM. The CDR3 reads CASNRGGANQPQHF. The DNA of the CDR3 is TGTGCCAGCAACAGAGGGGGGGCTAATCAGCCCCAGCATTTT.

This clone is a singleton in its sample. The J gene is TRBJ1-2, the V gene TRBV7-8; perhaps TRBD1 as D (6 bases). The CDR3 runs to 15 residues. Germline V CDR1 and CDR2: SGHVS, FQNEAQ. Trimming took 2 bases from V and 3 from J, leaving 13 bases between them. CDR3 in DNA: TGTGCCAGCAGCTTAACCGGGACACCTCACTATGGCTACACCTTC. This translates into CASSLTGTPHYGYTF.

This clone was seen only a few times. The genes are TRBV10-3 and TRBJ1-2; a possible D gene is TRBD1 (5 bases). Germline V gene sequence: CDR1 ENHRY, CDR2 SYGVKD. Trimming shortened V by 2 bases and J by 1 base, and 11 bases separated the two germline ends. The CDR3 contains 15 residues. As DNA, the CDR3 is TGTGCCATCAGTGAGGTCATGACAGATAACTATGGCTACACCTTC. Translated, it gives CAISEVMTDNYGYTF.

The rearrangement joins TRBV4-1 to TRBJ2-1; the D gene is possibly TRBD1 (6 bases). This CDR3 spans 13 amino acids. V was trimmed by 4 bases and J by 7 bases, leaving 11 bases between them. Germline CDR1 reads MGHRA; CDR2 reads YSYEKL. Here the CDR3 DNA reads TGCGCCAGCAGCCCCGGCAGGGGAAATGAGCAGTTCTTC. Translated: CASSPGRGNEQFF.

The table lists this clone with a count of one. The chain couples TRBV14 to TRBJ1-4; a possible D gene is TRBD1 (5 bases). This CDR3 is built from 19 residues. CDR1 SGHDN and CDR2 FVKESK come from the germline V gene. Deletions cut 3 bases from V and 8 bases from J, with 28 bases between. In DNA, the CDR3 is TGTGCCAGCAGCCACACGAGGGGCCCACTTTCTGGTGTGAGGGAAAAACTGTTTTTT. Its protein is CASSHTRGPLSGVREKLFF.

The rearrangement links TRBV7-2 to TRBJ2-3; 7 nucleotides align to TRBD1. Trimming took 6 bases from V and 2 from J; bases not matched to a gene: 8. This CDR3 region has 15 residues. CDR1 SGHTA and CDR2 FQGNSA come from the germline V gene. The CDR3 is CASSFMGQYTDTQYF. The CDR3 DNA is TGTGCCAGCAGTTTTATGGGACAGTACACAGATACGCAGTATTTT.

This chain joins TRBV5-4 and TRBJ1-1; 8 bases line up with TRBD1. The CDR3 is 13 amino acids. The germline gives CDR1 SGHNT, CDR2 YYREEE (reference sequence). The V gene end was trimmed by 4 bases and the J gene end by 7 bases; junction bases not matched to a gene: 6. DNA for the CDR3: TGTGCCAGCAGCCCAGGGGGCCGTTATGAAGCTTTCTTT. It translates to CASSPGGRYEAFF.

The chain recombines TRBV28 with TRBJ1-5, with TRBD1 as a possible D gene (6 bases). The CDR3 is 16 amino acids. Trimming shortened V by 5 bases and J by 6 bases, and 20 bases separated the two germline ends. Per the germline V gene, CDR1 is MDHEN and CDR2 is SYDVKM. CDR3 protein: CASSPQGTGTGQPQHF. The DNA of the CDR3 is TGTGCCAGCAGTCCCCAGGGGACGGGCACGGGTCAGCCCCAGCATTTT.

The J gene is TRBJ1-1, the V gene TRBV6-6; D gene unclear. Germline V gives CDR1 MNHNY, CDR2 SVGAGI (reference sequence). V shed 2 bases and J shed 1 base, with 11 bases lying between them. The CDR3 loop spans 15 amino acids. CDR3: CASSYPGRANTEAFF. The CDR3 DNA follows: TGTGCCAGCAGTTACCCCGGACGGGCGAACACTGAAGCTTTCTTT.

In DNA, the CDR3 is TGTGCAAGTCGCTTAGCGGACTTAAAGGGGGAGACCCAGTACTTC. It is translated as CASRLADLKGETQYF. This chain connects TRBV12-2 to TRBJ2-5. TRBV12-2 is listed as a pseudogene. The CDR3 totals 15 residues.

The genes are TRBV21-1 and TRBJ2-1. TRBV21-1 is tagged as a pseudogene. The CDR3 extends over 17 amino acids. CDR3 DNA: TGTGCCAGCAGCCCTCGCGGAGGGACACAACTGTTCAATGAGCAGTTCTTC. Translating gives CASSPRGGTQLFNEQFF.

This chain links TRBV5-8 with TRBJ1-4; D is unresolved. The V end was cut by 1 base, the J end by 5 bases, with 9 bases between. From germline, CDR1 is SGHTS and CDR2 YDEGEE. The CDR3 sequence is 14 residues long. CDR3 residues: CASSLRLSNEKLFF. In nucleotides, the CDR3 is TGTGCCAGCAGCTTGAGGCTCTCGAATGAAAAACTGTTTTTT.